The 9 T cell receptor beta chains given below trace back to one sample, sequenced in a study of OX40 agonist ivuxolimab in advanced cancers. TCRdb keeps only in-frame clones here, not all; method: immunoSEQ multiplex PCR. The sample carries about 36,000 clones, about 77% recorded once. The sample was CD4+ or CD8+ T cells sorted from blood, taken in a trial of the OX40 agonist ivuxolimab. Receptor source: an adult with an advanced solid tumor such as melanoma, head and neck, liver or kidney cancer.

This clone came up a few times. This CDR3 is also generated by other DNA sequences in the sample. This chain connects TRBV27 to TRBJ2-3; a weak D match, TRBD1 (5 bases). Germline V gene data show CDR1 as MNHEY and CDR2 as SMNVEV (reference sequence). Deletions cut 2 bases from V and 3 bases from J, with 12 bases between. The CDR3 has 15 amino acids. The CDR3 nucleotides read TGTGCCAGCAGTTTACTCAGGGATAAGACAGATACGCAGTATTTT. As protein: CASSLLRDKTDTQYF.

The chain is built from TRBV5-5 and TRBJ2-3; D might be TRBD1 (5 bases). In germline, CDR1 is SGHKS, CDR2 YYEKEE (reference sequence). Trimming pared 1 base from V and 0 bases from J, leaving 12 bases between. CDR3 size: 16 residues. The CDR3 loop is CASSLYDSSSTDTQYF. The CDR3 DNA is TGTGCCAGCAGCTTGTATGACAGTTCTAGCACAGATACGCAGTATTTT.

A few counts support this clone. The chain carries TRBV28 and TRBJ1-1; 7 nucleotides match TRBD1. The CDR3 loop spans 13 amino acids. V lost 4 bases, J lost 5 bases, and 4 bases stayed unmatched. Germline V gives CDR1 MDHEN, CDR2 SYDVKM. The CDR3 here is CASSSRGSTEAFF. CDR3 nucleotide sequence: TGTGCCAGCAGTTCCAGGGGGAGTACTGAAGCTTTCTTT.

J is TRBJ2-7 and V is TRBV11-1; 10 bases are shared with TRBD2. This CDR3 comprises 18 residues. Germline V gene lookup returns CDR1 SGHAT and CDR2 FQDESV (reference sequence). After removal of 3 bases from V and 4 bases from J, the junction contained 15 bases not matched to a gene. CDR3 residues: CASSLSSGETSGMYEQYF. The CDR3 DNA reads TGTGCCAGCAGCTTGTCATCAGGGGAAACTAGCGGGATGTACGAGCAGTACTTC.

The chain links TRBV15 to TRBJ1-4; the match to TRBD1 covers 8 bases. From germline, CDR1 is LNHNV and CDR2 YYDKDF (reference sequence). The ends lost 4 bases at V and 7 bases at J; junction bases unmatched: 5. The CDR3 covers 14 residues. The CDR3 nucleotides are TGTGCCACCAGCAAGACAGGGGAGGTTGAAAAACTGTTTTTT. It yields the protein CATSKTGEVEKLFF.

Only one count was recorded for this clone. The chain employs TRBV14 and TRBJ2-7, with D possibly TRBD1 on 6 matching bases. CDR1 is SGHDN and CDR2 is FVKESK in the germline V gene. This CDR3 spans 15 amino acids. Trimming pared 6 bases from V and 11 bases from J, leaving 26 bases between. The CDR3 nucleotides read TGTGCCAGCAGTGCAGGGGCGACAGGAGCTACGGGGAAGTACTTC. Translating it yields CASSAGATGATGKYF.

This clone was seen just once. The chain has TRBV28 and TRBJ1-4; maybe TRBD1 (5 bases). Trimming shortened V by 2 bases and J by 12 bases, and 10 bases separated the two germline ends. The CDR3 length is 12 residues. CDR1 and CDR2 from the germline V gene are MDHEN and SYDVKM. The CDR3 reads CASSLEGTELFF. For the CDR3, the DNA is TGTGCCAGCAGTTTAGAGGGGACCGAACTGTTTTTT.

By proportion, this clone is medium-sized. The chain couples TRBV7-9 to TRBJ1-1; TRBD1 might be the D (5 bases). This CDR3 contains 15 residues. V was clipped by 6 bases and J by 3 bases, with 17 bases between them. The germline gives CDR1 SEHNR, CDR2 FQNEAQ (reference sequence). The CDR3 here is CASRPPWGEDTEAFF. For the CDR3, the DNA is TGTGCCAGCAGACCTCCCTGGGGGGAGGACACTGAAGCTTTCTTT.

The chain employs TRBV4-2 and TRBJ1-1; TRBD1 might be the D (6 bases). This CDR3 comprises 14 residues. Trimming pared 0 bases from V and 6 bases from J, leaving 11 bases between. From germline, CDR1 is LGHNA and CDR2 YNFKEQ. The CDR3 spells CASSQDQGLPEAFF. The CDR3 DNA reads as TGTGCCAGCAGCCAAGATCAGGGGCTTCCTGAAGCTTTCTTT.